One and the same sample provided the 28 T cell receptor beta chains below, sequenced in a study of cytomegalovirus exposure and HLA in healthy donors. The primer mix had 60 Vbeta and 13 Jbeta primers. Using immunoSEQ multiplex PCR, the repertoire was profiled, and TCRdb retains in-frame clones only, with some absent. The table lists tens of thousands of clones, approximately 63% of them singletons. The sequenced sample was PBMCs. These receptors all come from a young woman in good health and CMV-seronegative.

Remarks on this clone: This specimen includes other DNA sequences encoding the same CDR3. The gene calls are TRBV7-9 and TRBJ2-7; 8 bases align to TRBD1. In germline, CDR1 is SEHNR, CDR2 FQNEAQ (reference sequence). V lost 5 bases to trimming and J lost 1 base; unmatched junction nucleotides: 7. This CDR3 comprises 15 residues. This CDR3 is CASSPPGGISYEQYF. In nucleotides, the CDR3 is TGTGCCAGCAGCCCCCCAGGGGGCATTTCCTACGAGCAGTACTTC. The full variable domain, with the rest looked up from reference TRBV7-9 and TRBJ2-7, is DTGVSQNPRHKITKRGQNVTFRCDPISEHNRLYWYRQTLGQGPEFLTYFQNEAQLEKSRLLSDRFSAERPKGSFSTLEIQRTEQGDSAMYLCASSPPGGISYEQYFGPGTRLTVT.

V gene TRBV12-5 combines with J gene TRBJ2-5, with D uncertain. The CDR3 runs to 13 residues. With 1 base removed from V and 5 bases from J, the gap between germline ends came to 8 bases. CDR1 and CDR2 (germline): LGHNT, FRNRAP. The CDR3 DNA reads TGTGCTAGTGGTTTGGCCAATCGGGAGACCCAGTACTTC. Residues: CASGLANRETQYF.

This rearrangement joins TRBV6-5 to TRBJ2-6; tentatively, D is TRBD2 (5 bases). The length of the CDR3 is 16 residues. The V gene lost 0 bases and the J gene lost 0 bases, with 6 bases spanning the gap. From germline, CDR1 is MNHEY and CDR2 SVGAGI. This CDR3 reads CASSYSRVSGANVLTF. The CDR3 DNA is TGTGCCAGCAGTTACTCGAGGGTCTCTGGGGCCAACGTCCTGACTTTC.

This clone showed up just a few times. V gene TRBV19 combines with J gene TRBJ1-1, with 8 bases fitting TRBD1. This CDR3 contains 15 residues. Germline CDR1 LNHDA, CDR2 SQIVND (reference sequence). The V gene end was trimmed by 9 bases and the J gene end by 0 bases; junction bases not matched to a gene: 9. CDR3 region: CASLLRQGMNTEAFF. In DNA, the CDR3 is TGTGCCAGCCTCCTCCGACAGGGGATGAACACTGAAGCTTTCTTT.

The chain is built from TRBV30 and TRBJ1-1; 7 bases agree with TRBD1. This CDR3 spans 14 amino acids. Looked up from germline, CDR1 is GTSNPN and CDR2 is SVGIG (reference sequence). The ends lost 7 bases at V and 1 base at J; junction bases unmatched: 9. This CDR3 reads CALFRTGRNTEAFF. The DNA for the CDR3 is TGTGCCTTGTTCCGGACAGGCCGGAACACTGAAGCTTTCTTT.

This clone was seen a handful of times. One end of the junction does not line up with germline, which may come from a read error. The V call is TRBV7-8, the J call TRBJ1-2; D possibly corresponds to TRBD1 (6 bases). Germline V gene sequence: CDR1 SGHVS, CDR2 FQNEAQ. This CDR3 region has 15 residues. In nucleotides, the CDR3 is TGTGCCAGCAGCTTTACACAGGGAAATAACTATGGCTACTCCTTC. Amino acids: CASSFTQGNNYGYSF.

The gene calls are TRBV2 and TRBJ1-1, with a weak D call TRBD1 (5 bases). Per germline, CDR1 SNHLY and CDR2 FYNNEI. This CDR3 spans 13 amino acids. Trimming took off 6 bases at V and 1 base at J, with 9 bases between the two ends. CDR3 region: CASRGRGNTEAFF. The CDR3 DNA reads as TGTGCCAGCAGGGGGCGCGGGAACACTGAAGCTTTCTTT.

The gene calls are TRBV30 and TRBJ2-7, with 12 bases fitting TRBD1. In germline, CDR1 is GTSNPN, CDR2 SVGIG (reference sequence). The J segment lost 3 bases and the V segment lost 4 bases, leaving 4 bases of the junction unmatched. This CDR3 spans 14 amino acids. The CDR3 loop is CAWTGTGGRYEQYF. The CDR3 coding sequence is TGTGCCTGGACCGGGACAGGGGGCCGCTACGAGCAGTACTTC.

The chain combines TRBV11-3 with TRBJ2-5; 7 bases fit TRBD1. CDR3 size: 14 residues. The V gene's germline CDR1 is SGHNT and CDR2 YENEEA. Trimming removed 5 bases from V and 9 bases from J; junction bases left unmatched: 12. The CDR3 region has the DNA TGTGCCAGCAGCATGACCCGGGACAGCGCTGCCCAGTACTTC. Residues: CASSMTRDSAAQYF.

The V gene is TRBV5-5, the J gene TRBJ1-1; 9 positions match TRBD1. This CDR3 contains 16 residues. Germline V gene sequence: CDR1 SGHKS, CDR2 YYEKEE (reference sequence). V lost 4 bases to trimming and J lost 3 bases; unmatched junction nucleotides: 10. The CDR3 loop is CASSVKQGAKYTEAFF. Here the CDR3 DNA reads TGTGCCAGCAGCGTCAAACAGGGGGCCAAGTACACTGAAGCTTTCTTT. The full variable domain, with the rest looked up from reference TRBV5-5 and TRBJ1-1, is DAGVTQSPTHLIKTRGQQVTLRCSPISGHKSVSWYQQVLGQGPQFIFQYYEKEERGRGNFPDRFSARQFPNYSSELNVNALLLGDSALYLCASSVKQGAKYTEAFFGQGTRLTVV.

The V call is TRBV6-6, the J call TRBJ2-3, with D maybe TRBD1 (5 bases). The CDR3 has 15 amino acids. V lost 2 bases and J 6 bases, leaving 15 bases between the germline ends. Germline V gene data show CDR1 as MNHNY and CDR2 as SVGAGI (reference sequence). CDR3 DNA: TGTGCCAGCAGTTACCCGTTGGACATAGGCGATACGCAGTATTTT. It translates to CASSYPLDIGDTQYF.

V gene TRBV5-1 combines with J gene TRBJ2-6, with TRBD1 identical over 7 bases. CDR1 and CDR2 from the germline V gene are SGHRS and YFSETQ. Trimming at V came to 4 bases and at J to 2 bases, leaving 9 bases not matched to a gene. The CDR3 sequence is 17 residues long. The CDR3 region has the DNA TGCGCCAGCAGCGCCTGGACAGGTGACGCTGGGGCCAACGTCCTGACTTTC. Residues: CASSAWTGDAGANVLTF.

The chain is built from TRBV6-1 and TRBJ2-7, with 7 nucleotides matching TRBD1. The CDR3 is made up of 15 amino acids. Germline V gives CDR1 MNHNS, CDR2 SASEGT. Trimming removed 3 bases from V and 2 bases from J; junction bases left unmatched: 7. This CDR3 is CASSDRDSITYEQYF. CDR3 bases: TGTGCCAGCAGTGATCGGGACAGCATTACCTACGAGCAGTACTTC.

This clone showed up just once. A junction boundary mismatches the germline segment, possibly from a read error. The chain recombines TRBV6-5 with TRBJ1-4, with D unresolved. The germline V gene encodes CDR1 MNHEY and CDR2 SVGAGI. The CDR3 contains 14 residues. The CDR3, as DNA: TGTGCCAGCAGTTACTTCGGTTCTAAGGAAAAACTGTTTTTT. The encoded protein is CASSYFGSKEKLFF.

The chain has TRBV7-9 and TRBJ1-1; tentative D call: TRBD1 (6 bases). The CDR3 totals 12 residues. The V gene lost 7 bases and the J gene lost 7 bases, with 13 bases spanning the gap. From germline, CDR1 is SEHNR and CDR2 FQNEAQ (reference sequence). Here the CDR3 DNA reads TGTGCCAGCAACGGACAGCTTGATGAAGCTTTCTTT. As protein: CASNGQLDEAFF.

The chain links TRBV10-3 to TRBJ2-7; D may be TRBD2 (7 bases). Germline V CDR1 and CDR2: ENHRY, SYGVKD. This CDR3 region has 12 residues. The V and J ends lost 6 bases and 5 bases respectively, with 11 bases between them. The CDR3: CAIRQGRDEQYF. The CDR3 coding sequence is TGTGCCATCAGGCAGGGGAGGGACGAGCAGTACTTC.

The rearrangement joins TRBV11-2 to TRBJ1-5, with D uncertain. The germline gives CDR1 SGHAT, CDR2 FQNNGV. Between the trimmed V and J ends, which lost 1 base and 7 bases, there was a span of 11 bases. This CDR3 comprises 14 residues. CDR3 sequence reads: CASSLGSGLQPQHF. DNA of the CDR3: TGTGCCAGCAGCTTAGGATCAGGTCTGCAGCCCCAGCATTTT. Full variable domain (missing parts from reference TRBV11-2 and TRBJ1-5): EAGVAQSPRYKIIEKRQSVAFWCNPISGHATLYWYQQILGQGPKLLIQFQNNGVVDDSQLPKDRFSAERLKGVDSTLKIQPAKLEDSAVYLCASSLGSGLQPQHFGDGTRLSIL.

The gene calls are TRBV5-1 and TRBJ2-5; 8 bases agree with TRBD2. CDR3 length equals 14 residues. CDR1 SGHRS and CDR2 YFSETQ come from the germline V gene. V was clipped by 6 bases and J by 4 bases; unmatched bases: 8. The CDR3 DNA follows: TGCGCCAGCAATAACGGGGGGGGCGGAGAGACCCAGTACTTC. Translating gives CASNNGGGGETQYF.

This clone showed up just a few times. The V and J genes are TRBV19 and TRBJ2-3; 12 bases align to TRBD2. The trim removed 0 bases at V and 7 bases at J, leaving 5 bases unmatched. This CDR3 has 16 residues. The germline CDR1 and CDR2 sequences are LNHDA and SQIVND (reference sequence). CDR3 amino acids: CASSIEALAGGYTQYF. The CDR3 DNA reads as TGTGCCAGTAGTATAGAAGCACTAGCGGGGGGATATACGCAGTATTTT.

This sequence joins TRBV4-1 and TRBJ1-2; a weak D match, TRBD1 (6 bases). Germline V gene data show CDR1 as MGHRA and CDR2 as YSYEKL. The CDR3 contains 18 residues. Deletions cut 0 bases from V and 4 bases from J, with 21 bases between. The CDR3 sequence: CASSQDPRDTRMFYGYTF. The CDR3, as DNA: TGCGCCAGCAGCCAAGATCCCCGGGACACAAGGATGTTCTATGGCTACACCTTC.

CDR3 sequence reads: CASSLARTGNTGELFF. In DNA form, the CDR3 reads TGCGCCAGCAGCTTGGCGAGGACAGGGAACACCGGGGAGCTGTTTTTT. The chain uses TRBV5-1 and TRBJ2-2, with 7 bases fitting TRBD1. The CDR3 runs to 16 residues. Unmatched junction bases numbered 3, after V lost 0 bases and J lost 1 base. Germline CDR1 reads SGHRS; CDR2 reads YFSETQ.

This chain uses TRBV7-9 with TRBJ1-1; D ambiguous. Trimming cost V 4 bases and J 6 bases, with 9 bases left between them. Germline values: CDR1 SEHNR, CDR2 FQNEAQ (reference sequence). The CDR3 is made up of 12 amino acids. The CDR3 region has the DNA TGTGCCAGCAGCTCGCTTACTTCTGAAGCTTTCTTT. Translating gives CASSSLTSEAFF.

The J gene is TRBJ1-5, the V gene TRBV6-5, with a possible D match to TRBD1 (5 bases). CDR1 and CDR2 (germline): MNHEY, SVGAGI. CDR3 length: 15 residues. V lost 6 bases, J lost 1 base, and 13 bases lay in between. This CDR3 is CASSPQVTSNQPQHF. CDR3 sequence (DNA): TGTGCCAGCAGCCCACAGGTCACGAGCAATCAGCCCCAGCATTTT.

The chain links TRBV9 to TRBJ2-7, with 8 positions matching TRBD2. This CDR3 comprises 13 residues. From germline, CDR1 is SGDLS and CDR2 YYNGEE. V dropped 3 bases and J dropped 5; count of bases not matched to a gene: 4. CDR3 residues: CASSAPGRDEQYF. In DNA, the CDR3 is TGTGCCAGCAGCGCCCCCGGGAGGGACGAGCAGTACTTC.

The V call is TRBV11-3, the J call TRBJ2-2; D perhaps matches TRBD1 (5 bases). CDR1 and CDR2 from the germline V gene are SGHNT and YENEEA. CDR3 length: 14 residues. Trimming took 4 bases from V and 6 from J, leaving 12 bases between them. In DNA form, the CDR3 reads TGTGCCAGCAGCTGGGCAGGGTTTTCCGGGGAGCTGTTTTTT. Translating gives CASSWAGFSGELFF.

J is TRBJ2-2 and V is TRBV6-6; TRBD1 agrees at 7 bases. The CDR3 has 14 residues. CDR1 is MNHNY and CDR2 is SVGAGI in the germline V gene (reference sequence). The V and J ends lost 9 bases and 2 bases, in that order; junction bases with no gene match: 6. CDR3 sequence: CASLGTANTGELFF. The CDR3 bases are TGTGCCAGTTTGGGGACAGCAAACACCGGGGAGCTGTTTTTT.

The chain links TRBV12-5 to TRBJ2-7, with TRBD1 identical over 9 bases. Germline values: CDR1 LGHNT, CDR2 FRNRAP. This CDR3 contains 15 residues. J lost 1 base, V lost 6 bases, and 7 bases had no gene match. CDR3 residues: CASGVMTGGSYEQYF. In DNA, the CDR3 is TGTGCTAGTGGAGTGATGACAGGGGGATCCTACGAGCAGTACTTC.

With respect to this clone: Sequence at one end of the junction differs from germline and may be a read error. The DNA of the CDR3 is TGTGCCTGGAGTGTACAGGGCCACCTTCTCTTC. Translation: CAWSVQGHLLF. The chain links TRBV30 to TRBJ2-1, with D possibly matching TRBD1 (6 bases). The length of the CDR3 is 11 residues. Germline loops: CDR1 GTSNPN, CDR2 SVGIG (reference sequence).